Listed here are 5 T cell receptor beta chains from one sample, sequenced in a study of blood T cells in healthy people across ages. A J-beta primer mix and a sample-barcoded 5' primer were used in a second PCR of roughly 6 to 11 cycles. TCRdb ran MiXCR on the 5' RACE reads and lists one entry per CDR3 protein. The sample has approximately 800,000 distinct CDR3 sequences, approximately 24% seen once; the top ten hold roughly 3.1%. The data also belong to a second study, concerning T cells of mothers and their children.

Sequences were obtained from blood. The receptors originated from a boy younger than 18 in good health.

J is TRBJ2-3 and V is TRBV7-9; TRBD2 aligns across 12 bases. The J segment lost 2 bases and the V segment lost 5 bases, leaving 8 bases of the junction unmatched. Germline CDR1 and CDR2: SEHNR and FQNEAQ (reference sequence). This CDR3 region has 17 residues. In DNA, the CDR3 is TGTGCCAGCAGCCCACGACTAGCGGGGGTTCCCACAGATACGCAGTATTTT. This encodes CASSPRLAGVPTDTQYF.

This rearrangement joins TRBV13 to TRBJ1-3; 7 nucleotides match TRBD1. CDR1 and CDR2 from the germline V gene are PRHDT and FYEKMQ (reference sequence). The CDR3 length is 13 residues. V dropped 4 bases and J dropped 5; count of bases not matched to a gene: 2. CDR3 sequence reads: CASSSTGRNTIYF. CDR3 nucleotide sequence: TGTGCCAGCAGCTCGACAGGGAGAAACACCATATATTTT.

This rearrangement joins TRBV24-1 to TRBJ1-2; tentatively, D is TRBD1 (5 bases). The CDR3 consists of 12 residues. The V and J ends lost 12 bases and 7 bases respectively, with 17 bases between them. Germline V gene data show CDR1 as KGHDR and CDR2 as SFDVKD. The CDR3 loop is CAAGTQDFGYTF. CDR3 bases: TGTGCCGCCGGGACTCAGGACTTTGGCTACACCTTC.

V is TRBV6-5 and J is TRBJ2-1; D not certain. CDR1 and CDR2 from the germline V gene are MNHEY and SVGAGI. V dropped 0 bases and J dropped 0 bases, with 6 bases sitting between them. The CDR3 length is 15 residues. Written as DNA, the CDR3 is TGTGCCAGCAGTTACTCGATTTCCTCCTACAATGAGCAGTTCTTC. It codes for CASSYSISSYNEQFF.

This chain joins TRBV7-2 and TRBJ2-1; D is ambiguous. Germline V lookup: CDR1 SGHTA, CDR2 FQGNSA. The CDR3 length is 16 residues. V gave up 2 bases and J gave up 6 bases, with 17 bases separating them. In DNA form, the CDR3 reads TGTGCCAGCAGCTTAAATGTTGGTCTCAGTTCCAATGAGCAGTTCTTC. Translating it yields CASSLNVGLSSNEQFF.